This T cell receptor (beta chain) appears in the sequencing data of a study of breast tumors, draining lymph nodes, adjacent tissues. Study-wide findings and caveats: The data were judged consistent with most tumor T cells coming from lymph node and expanding in tumor. Compared with lymph nodes, tumors were less diverse; compared with nontumor tissue, more.

V shed 1 base and J 7 bases; nucleotides not matched to a gene: 3. Germline assignment: CDR1 LNHDA and CDR2 SQIVND (reference sequence). The CDR3 extends over 14 amino acids. This clonotype was picked up a small number of times. Its specificity is not known. TCRdb ran MiXCR on the multiplex PCR reads and lists one entry per CDR3 protein. The profile shows 14,000 to 15,000 distinct CDR3 sequences, approximately 45% of them singletons. The sequence derives from a female donor with breast cancer. Some clones in this sample may be carry-over from other donors' samples. The chain links TRBV19 to TRBJ2-1; 8 nucleotides match TRBD2. The specimen sequenced was tumor-adjacent breast tissue. The CDR3: CASSIAGGPNEQFF. The CDR3 DNA reads as TGTGCCAGTAGTATAGCGGGAGGGCCGAATGAGCAGTTCTTC.